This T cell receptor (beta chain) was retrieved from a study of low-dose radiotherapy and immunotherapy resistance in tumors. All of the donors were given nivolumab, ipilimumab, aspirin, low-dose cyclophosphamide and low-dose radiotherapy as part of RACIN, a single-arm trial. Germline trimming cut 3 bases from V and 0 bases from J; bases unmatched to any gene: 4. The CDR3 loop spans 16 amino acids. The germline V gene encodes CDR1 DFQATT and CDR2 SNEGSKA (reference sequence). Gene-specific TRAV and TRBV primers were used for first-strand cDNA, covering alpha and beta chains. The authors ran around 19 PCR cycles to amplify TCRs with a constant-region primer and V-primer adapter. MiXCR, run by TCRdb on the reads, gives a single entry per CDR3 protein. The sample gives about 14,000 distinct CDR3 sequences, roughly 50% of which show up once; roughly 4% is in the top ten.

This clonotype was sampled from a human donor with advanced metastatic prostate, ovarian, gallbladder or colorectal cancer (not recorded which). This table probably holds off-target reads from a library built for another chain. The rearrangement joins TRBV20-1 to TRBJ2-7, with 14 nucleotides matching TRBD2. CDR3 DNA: TGCAGTGCTAGGGGGACTAGCGGGAGAAGCTCCTACGAGCAGTACTTC. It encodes CSARGTSGRSSYEQYF.